The 32 T cell receptor beta chains in this list originate from one sample, sequenced in a study of blood T cells in healthy people across ages (dated by TCRdb to 2013 to 2016). Library method: 5' RACE. TCRdb names Illumina HiSeq 2500 as the instrument used. A second roughly 6 to 12 cycle PCR used a sample-barcoded 5' primer and a J-beta primer mix. The raw public reads went through TCRdb reprocessing: fastp at Q25, MiXCR clone calling, in-frame beta chains kept. Rows with one shared CDR3 protein collapse into an entry with the most common genes and DNA. This sample is represented by hundreds of thousands of distinct CDR3 sequences; 40% to 65% of them were singletons. The ten largest clones capture roughly 13% of the sample. The sample comprised blood. The receptors derive from a woman aged 80 or older in good health.

This clonotype was found many times. The gene calls are TRBV27 and TRBJ2-6; the D is unclear. The CDR3 is made up of 15 amino acids. Germline values: CDR1 MNHEY, CDR2 SMNVEV (reference sequence). Trimming removed 2 bases at V and 2 bases at J, with 7 bases between. The CDR3 reads CASSLLVTGANVLTF. CDR3 nucleotide sequence: TGTGCCAGCAGTTTACTAGTTACTGGGGCCAACGTCCTGACTTTC.

This CDR3 reads CASSQDGTGRRNNEQFF. The CDR3 DNA reads TGCGCCAGCAGCCAGGATGGGACAGGGAGGAGAAACAATGAGCAGTTCTTC. The chain joins TRBV4-3 to TRBJ2-1, with 9 bases matching TRBD1. The CDR3 has 17 amino acids. Germline V gives CDR1 LGHNA, CDR2 YSLEER. J was trimmed by 5 bases and V by 3 bases; bases with no gene match: 11.

This clonotype was seen a handful of times. This chain links TRBV27 with TRBJ1-6; TRBD1 matches 7 bases. V was clipped by 4 bases and J by 7 bases; unmatched bases: 4. This CDR3 is 14 amino acids long. From germline, CDR1 is MNHEY and CDR2 SMNVEV (reference sequence). CDR3 loop: CASSSGTENSPLHF. DNA for the CDR3: TGTGCCAGCAGTTCCGGGACAGAAAATTCACCCCTCCACTTT.

The rearrangement links TRBV20-1 to TRBJ2-5, with TRBD2 matching over 10 bases. CDR1 is DFQATT and CDR2 is SNEGSKA in the germline V gene (reference sequence). The CDR3 runs 14 residues. J gave up 4 bases and V 6 bases, and 8 bases lay outside the gene matches. The CDR3 protein is CSARTSGWGETQYF. CDR3 nucleotides: TGCAGTGCCCGGACTAGCGGTTGGGGAGAGACCCAGTACTTC.

Concerning this clonotype itself: A junction boundary mismatches the germline segment, possibly from a read error. The gene calls are TRBV6-2 or TRBV6-3 and TRBJ2-1; 12 bases agree with TRBD2. The germline CDR1 and CDR2 sequences are MNHEY and SVGEGT. The CDR3 covers 15 residues. Here the CDR3 reads CVSSPTSGGPNEQFF. The CDR3 nucleotides read TGTGTCAGCAGCCCGACTAGCGGGGGCCCCAATGAGCAGTTCTTC.

This clonotype has a count of ten or more. This sequence joins TRBV12-3 or TRBV12-4 and TRBJ1-2, with D unresolved. V shed 5 bases and J shed 6 bases, with 10 bases lying between them. CDR3 length equals 12 residues. The CDR3 region has the DNA TGTGCCAGCAGTGGGGTACATCATGGCTACACCTTC. It translates to CASSGVHHGYTF.

This clonotype has at least ten counts. V usage is TRBV11-2 and J usage is TRBJ2-1, with a tentative D call TRBD2 (5 bases). This CDR3 has 18 amino acids. Germline CDR1 and CDR2: SGHAT and FQNNGV. The germline V and J ends were trimmed by 0 bases and 2 bases, with 17 bases remaining between them. The chain's CDR3 is CASSLDRTELRTYNEQFF. CDR3 nucleotides: TGTGCCAGCAGCTTAGATAGGACTGAACTAAGAACCTACAATGAGCAGTTCTTC.

The CDR3 loop reads CSATGKPGLLGSGYTF. CDR3 nucleotides: TGCAGTGCTACCGGAAAGCCGGGACTCCTGGGAAGCGGCTACACCTTC. V gene TRBV20-1 combines with J gene TRBJ1-2, with D possibly matching TRBD1 (5 bases). Looked up from germline, CDR1 is DFQATT and CDR2 is SNEGSKA (reference sequence). Trimming cost V 4 bases and J 8 bases, with 26 bases left between them. The CDR3 contains 16 residues.

The gene calls are TRBV15 and TRBJ2-5; 8 bases are shared with TRBD1. In germline, CDR1 is LNHNV, CDR2 YYDKDF (reference sequence). The trim removed 3 bases at V and 5 bases at J, leaving 11 bases unmatched. The CDR3 runs 16 residues. This chain's CDR3 is CATSSPGTGSRETQYF. The CDR3 region has the DNA TGTGCCACCAGCAGTCCCGGGACAGGTTCCCGGGAGACCCAGTACTTC.

Only a few counts were recorded for this clonotype. CDR3: CSAPWTAMNSYNSPLHF. CDR3 nucleotides: TGCAGTGCTCCCTGGACAGCAATGAACTCCTATAATTCACCCCTCCACTTT. The chain uses TRBV20-1 and TRBJ1-6; TRBD1 is a possible D gene (6 bases). The CDR3 consists of 17 residues. V was pared by 5 bases and J by 0 bases, with 17 bases between. Germline lookup yields CDR1 DFQATT and CDR2 SNEGSKA (reference sequence).

This clonotype appeared many times. The chain links TRBV29-1 to TRBJ2-1, with D perhaps being TRBD1 or TRBD2 (5 bases each). The CDR3 extends over 17 amino acids. V lost 4 bases, J lost 6 bases, and 25 bases lay in between. Germline lookup yields CDR1 SQVTM and CDR2 ANQGSEA. The DNA of the CDR3 is TGCAGCGTTGGCACCGACAGATCTGCGCTAGCTCGCAATGAGCAGTTCTTC. Its translation: CSVGTDRSALARNEQFF.

This clonotype was seen a handful of times. The chain has TRBV12-3 or TRBV12-4 and TRBJ1-1; maybe TRBD1 (5 bases). Trimming removed 2 bases from V and 3 bases from J, with 10 bases in between. The CDR3 is 14 amino acids. CDR3 sequence (DNA): TGTGCCAGCAGTTTAAGGGAAGGGGACACTGAAGCTTTCTTT. Protein sequence: CASSLREGDTEAFF.

As to this clonotype: A much larger clone differs by one base, so this may be a read error. The V and J genes are TRBV6-6 and TRBJ2-5; 10 bases fit TRBD2. The CDR3 has 16 residues. V shed 0 bases, J shed 7 bases, and the junction held 8 bases outside the gene matches. CDR1 is MNHNY, CDR2 SVGAGI, per germline (reference sequence). For the CDR3, the DNA is TGTGCCAGCAGTTACTCGCCTAGCGGGAGTCCTCGGACCCAGTACTTC. Translation: CASSYSPSGSPRTQYF.

About this clonotype: This clone may be a read error of a much larger clone one base away. The genes are TRBV9 and TRBJ2-3; D remains unclear. Looked up from germline, CDR1 is SGDLS and CDR2 is YYNGEE. CDR3 length: 14 residues. The CDR3 loop is CASSPLLYTDPQYF. The CDR3 coding sequence is TGTGCCAGCAGCCCACTCCTCTACACAGATCCGCAGTATTTT. Variable domain in full (rest from reference TRBV9 and TRBJ2-3): DSGVTQTPKHLITATGQRVTLRCSPRSGDLSVYWYQQSLDQGLQFLIQYYNGEERAKGNILERFSAQQFPDLHSELNLSSLELGDSALYFCASSPLLYTDPQYFGPGTRLTVL.

The J gene is TRBJ2-3, the V gene TRBV28; 10 bases align to TRBD2. The germline V gene has CDR1 MDHEN and CDR2 SYDVKM. The CDR3 is 18 residues long. V dropped 5 bases and J dropped 4; count of bases not matched to a gene: 15. This CDR3 reads CASSGGEGTSVLADTQYF. The CDR3 DNA reads TGTGCCAGCAGTGGGGGGGAGGGGACTAGCGTCTTGGCAGATACGCAGTATTTT.

This clonotype was seen ten or more times. The V call is TRBV19, the J call TRBJ2-3; no clear D gene. CDR3 length equals 14 residues. Per the germline V gene, CDR1 is LNHDA and CDR2 is SQIVND (reference sequence). Deletions cut 6 bases from V and 1 base from J, with 11 bases between. The CDR3 coding sequence is TGTGCCAGTAGAGGTGCTAGAGGCACAGATACGCAGTATTTT. Its translation is CASRGARGTDTQYF.

This clonotype was seen ten or more times. The CDR3 DNA follows: TGTGCCAGCAGCCCGCCAAAGGGACAGACCTACGAGCAGTACTTC. Its protein is CASSPPKGQTYEQYF. The rearrangement uses TRBV7-9 and TRBJ2-7; 7 bases fit TRBD1. The CDR3 loop spans 15 amino acids. Germline trimming cut 5 bases from V and 2 bases from J; bases unmatched to any gene: 9. Germline V gene data show CDR1 as SEHNR and CDR2 as FQNEAQ (reference sequence).

V and J are TRBV11-2 and TRBJ2-3; no reliable D call. Trimming stripped 4 bases from V and 5 bases from J, with 7 bases between. This CDR3 has 12 residues. Germline values: CDR1 SGHAT, CDR2 FQNNGV. The CDR3 bases are TGTGCCAGCAGCTATGTTGGAGATACGCAGTATTTT. As protein: CASSYVGDTQYF.

This rearrangement joins TRBV7-9 to TRBJ2-1; D is uncertain. Trimming left V 6 bases short and J 8 bases short, with 14 bases between. CDR1 is SEHNR, CDR2 FQNEAQ, per germline (reference sequence). The CDR3 covers 13 residues. CDR3 sequence (DNA): TGTGCCAGCAGACTACTGTCTTCGGATGAGCAGTTCTTC. Its protein product is CASRLLSSDEQFF. The complete variable domain, with remaining parts taken from reference TRBV7-9 and TRBJ2-1, reads DTGVSQNPRHKITKRGQNVTFRCDPISEHNRLYWYRQTLGQGPEFLTYFQNEAQLEKSRLLSDRFSAERPKGSFSTLEIQRTEQGDSAMYLCASRLLSSDEQFFGPGTRLTVL.

The chain has TRBV6-1 and TRBJ2-3; a possible D gene is TRBD1 (6 bases). Trimming stripped 3 bases from V and 2 bases from J, with 9 bases between. Germline V CDR1 and CDR2: MNHNS, SASEGT. The CDR3 covers 14 residues. The CDR3 DNA reads TGTGCCAGCAGTGATGGACAGCACACAGATACGCAGTATTTT. Encoded protein: CASSDGQHTDTQYF.

The rearrangement joins TRBV27 to TRBJ2-1; D is possibly TRBD1 (5 bases). Germline V lookup: CDR1 MNHEY, CDR2 SMNVEV (reference sequence). The CDR3 is made up of 13 amino acids. V was trimmed by 5 bases and J by 9 bases, leaving 14 bases between them. CDR3 coding DNA: TGTGCCAGCAGTGTATTCAGGGTCGGTGAGCAGTTCTTC. Translation gives CASSVFRVGEQFF.

In its sample, this clonotype was seen a few times. This rearrangement joins TRBV28 to TRBJ2-2, with D possibly matching TRBD1 (6 bases). Per the germline V gene, CDR1 is MDHEN and CDR2 is SYDVKM. The CDR3 has 15 residues. V dropped 4 bases and J dropped 2 bases, with 11 bases sitting between them. Written as DNA, the CDR3 is TGTGCCAGCAGTTCGCCGGGACAAAACACCGGGGAGCTGTTTTTT. Amino acids: CASSSPGQNTGELFF.

This clonotype was recorded many times. The rearrangement uses TRBV9 and TRBJ2-7, with 9 nucleotides matching TRBD2. The length of the CDR3 is 16 residues. In germline, CDR1 is SGDLS, CDR2 YYNGEE. V gave up 3 bases and J gave up 2 bases; unmatched junction bases: 9. For the CDR3, the DNA is TGTGCCAGCAGCGCACTTGGCGGGAGGGCCCCCTACGAGCAGTACTTC. It translates to CASSALGGRAPYEQYF.

The chain combines TRBV29-1 with TRBJ2-4, with 11 bases fitting TRBD2. The CDR3 spans 15 residues. Per germline, CDR1 SQVTM and CDR2 ANQGSEA. With 5 bases clipped from V and 3 bases from J, the junction kept 6 bases outside the gene matches. The CDR3 region is CSVSLLAGVKNIQYF. Here the CDR3 DNA reads TGCAGCGTTTCTCTACTAGCGGGAGTCAAAAACATTCAGTACTTC.

This clonotype was seen a handful of times. This chain links TRBV14 with TRBJ2-2, with 7 nucleotides matching TRBD1. The CDR3 spans 17 residues. With V trimmed by 3 bases and J by 1 base, 8 bases remained unmatched. Germline CDR1 reads SGHDN; CDR2 reads FVKESK. CDR3 coding DNA: TGTGCCAGCAGCCATATCTCCGGGACAGTGAACACCGGGGAGCTGTTTTTT. Residues: CASSHISGTVNTGELFF. Together with reference TRBV14 and TRBJ2-2, the CDR3 gives the full variable domain: EAGVTQFPSHSVIEKGQTVTLRCDPISGHDNLYWYRRVMGKEIKFLLHFVKESKQDESGMPNNRFLAERTGGTYSTLKVQPAELEDSGVYFCASSHISGTVNTGELFFGEGSRLTVL.

This chain connects TRBV12-3 or TRBV12-4 to TRBJ1-2, with D unresolved. The CDR3 consists of 16 residues. V gave up 3 bases and J gave up 4 bases, with 18 bases separating them. The CDR3 protein is CASSFGLRATGYGYTF. CDR3 in DNA: TGTGCCAGCAGTTTTGGTCTCCGGGCGACTGGCTATGGCTACACCTTC.

This clonotype was seen many times. The CDR3 DNA reads TGCGCCAGCAGCTTGGATAATGAGCAGTTCTTC. Translating it yields CASSLDNEQFF. This chain joins TRBV5-1 and TRBJ2-1; D remains unclear. Trimming cost V 0 bases and J 7 bases, with 2 bases left between them. The germline gives CDR1 SGHRS, CDR2 YFSETQ. The CDR3 totals 11 residues.

The rearrangement joins TRBV28 to TRBJ2-1; 7 bases fit TRBD1. Germline assignment: CDR1 MDHEN and CDR2 SYDVKM. Unmatched junction bases numbered 3, after V lost 8 bases and J lost 5 bases. The CDR3 runs to 12 residues. The CDR3: CASETGNNEQFF. The CDR3 coding sequence is TGTGCCAGCGAGACAGGGAACAATGAGCAGTTCTTC. Filled out from reference TRBV28 and TRBJ2-1, the complete variable domain reads DVKVTQSSRYLVKRTGEKVFLECVQDMDHENMFWYRQDPGLGLRLIYFSYDVKMKEKGDIPEGYSVSREKKERFSLILESASTNQTSMYLCASETGNNEQFFGPGTRLTVL.

Note on this clonotype: With a much larger clone just one base away, this may be a read error. V and J are TRBV20-1 and TRBJ2-7, with D possibly being TRBD2 (6 bases). There are 14 residues in the CDR3. With 3 bases removed from V and 0 bases from J, the gap between germline ends came to 12 bases. The V gene's germline CDR1 is DFQATT and CDR2 SNEGSKA (reference sequence). In nucleotides, the CDR3 is TGCAGTGCTAGTTTCGACGGGAGCTCCTACGAGCAGTACTTC. Encoded protein: CSASFDGSSYEQYF.

V gene TRBV6-2 or TRBV6-3 combines with J gene TRBJ2-2, with D unclear. In germline, CDR1 is MNHEY, CDR2 SVGEGT. V lost 5 bases and J lost 4, with 14 bases in between. The CDR3 sequence is 15 residues long. The CDR3 spells CASSPRSFGTGELFF. CDR3 sequence (DNA): TGTGCCAGCAGTCCGCGTAGCTTCGGCACCGGGGAGCTGTTTTTT.

The chain couples TRBV20-1 to TRBJ1-6; TRBD1 might be the D (5 bases). Trimming pared 3 bases from V and 9 bases from J, leaving 12 bases between. This CDR3 comprises 13 residues. CDR1 is DFQATT, CDR2 SNEGSKA, per germline (reference sequence). This CDR3 is CSASGQGRSPLHF. Here the CDR3 DNA reads TGCAGTGCTAGTGGGCAGGGACGTTCACCCCTCCACTTT.

This clonotype has at least ten counts. The gene calls are TRBV20-1 and TRBJ2-1, with TRBD2 matching 9 bases. Trimming took 7 bases from V and 9 from J; bases not matched to a gene: 16. The germline V gene encodes CDR1 DFQATT and CDR2 SNEGSKA (reference sequence). CDR3 length: 15 residues. The CDR3 DNA sequence: TGCAGTGAAAAGAGATTGGCGGGAGGGCCCGGTGAGCAGTTCTTC. It codes for CSEKRLAGGPGEQFF.